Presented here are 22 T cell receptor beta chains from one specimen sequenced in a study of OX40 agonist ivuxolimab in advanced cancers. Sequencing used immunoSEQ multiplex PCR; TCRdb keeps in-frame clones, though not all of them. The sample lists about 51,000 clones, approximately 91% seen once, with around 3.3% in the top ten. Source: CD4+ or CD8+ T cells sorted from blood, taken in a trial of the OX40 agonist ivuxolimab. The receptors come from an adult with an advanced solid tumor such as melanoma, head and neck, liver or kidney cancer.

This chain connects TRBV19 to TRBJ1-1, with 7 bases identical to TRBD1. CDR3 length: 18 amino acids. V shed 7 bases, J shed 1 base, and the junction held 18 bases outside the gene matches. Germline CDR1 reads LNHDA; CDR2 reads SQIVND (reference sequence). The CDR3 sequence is CASNTGGQVIRGNTEAFF. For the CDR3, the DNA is TGTGCCAGTAACACCGGAGGACAGGTAATAAGGGGGAACACTGAAGCTTTCTTT.

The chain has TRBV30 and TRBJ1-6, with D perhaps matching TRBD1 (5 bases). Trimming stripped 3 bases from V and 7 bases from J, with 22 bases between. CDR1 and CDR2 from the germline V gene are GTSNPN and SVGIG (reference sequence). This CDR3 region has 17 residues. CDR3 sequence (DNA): TGTGCCTGGAGCCACCTACAGGCCCCGGCCGGGAATTCACCCCTCCACTTT. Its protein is CAWSHLQAPAGNSPLHF.

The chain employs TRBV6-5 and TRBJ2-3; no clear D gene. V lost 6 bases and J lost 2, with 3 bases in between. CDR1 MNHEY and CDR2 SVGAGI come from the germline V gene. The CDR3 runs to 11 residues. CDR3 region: CASRTTDTQYF. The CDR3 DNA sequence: TGTGCCAGCAGGACCACAGATACGCAGTATTTT.

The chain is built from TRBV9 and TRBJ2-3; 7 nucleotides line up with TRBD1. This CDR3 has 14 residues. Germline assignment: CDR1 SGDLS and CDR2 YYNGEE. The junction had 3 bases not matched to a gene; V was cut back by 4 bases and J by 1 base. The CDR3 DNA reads TGTGCCAGCAGCAGAGACAGGGGCACAGATACGCAGTATTTT. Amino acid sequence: CASSRDRGTDTQYF. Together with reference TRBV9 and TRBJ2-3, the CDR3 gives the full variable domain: DSGVTQTPKHLITATGQRVTLRCSPRSGDLSVYWYQQSLDQGLQFLIQYYNGEERAKGNILERFSAQQFPDLHSELNLSSLELGDSALYFCASSRDRGTDTQYFGPGTRLTVL.

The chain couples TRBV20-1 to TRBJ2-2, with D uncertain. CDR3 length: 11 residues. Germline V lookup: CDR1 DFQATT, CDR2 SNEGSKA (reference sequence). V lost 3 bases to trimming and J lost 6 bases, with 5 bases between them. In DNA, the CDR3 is TGCAGTGCTAGTCGTCCCGGGGAGCTGTTTTTT. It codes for CSASRPGELFF.

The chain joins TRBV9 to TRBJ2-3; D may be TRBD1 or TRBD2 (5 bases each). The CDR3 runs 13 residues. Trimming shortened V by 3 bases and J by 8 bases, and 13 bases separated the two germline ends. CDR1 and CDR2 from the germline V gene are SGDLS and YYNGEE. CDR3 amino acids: CASSGLGTGTQYF. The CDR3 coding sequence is TGTGCCAGCAGCGGGCTAGGGACCGGTACGCAGTATTTT.

DNA for the CDR3: TGTGCCATCAGTGAAGGAGGACAGGGATCAGAGACCCAGTACTTC. This encodes CAISEGGQGSETQYF. The rearrangement joins TRBV10-3 to TRBJ2-5; TRBD1 aligns across 8 bases. The CDR3 has 15 residues. CDR1 and CDR2 (germline): ENHRY, SYGVKD. V was pared by 3 bases and J by 4 bases, with 7 bases of the junction left unmatched.

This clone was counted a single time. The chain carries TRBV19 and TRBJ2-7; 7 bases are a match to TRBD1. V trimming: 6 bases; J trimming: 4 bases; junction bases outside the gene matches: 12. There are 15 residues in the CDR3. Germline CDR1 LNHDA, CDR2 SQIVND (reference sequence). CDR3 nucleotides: TGTGCCAGTAGAAGAAGTCGAGGGGGCGGGTACGAGCAGTACTTC. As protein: CASRRSRGGGYEQYF.

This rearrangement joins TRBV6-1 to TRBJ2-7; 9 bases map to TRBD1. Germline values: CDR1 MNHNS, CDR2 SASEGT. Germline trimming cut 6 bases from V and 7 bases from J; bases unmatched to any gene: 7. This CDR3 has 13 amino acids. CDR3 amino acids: CASSLTGGIEQYF. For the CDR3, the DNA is TGTGCCAGCAGCCTGACAGGGGGGATTGAGCAGTACTTC.

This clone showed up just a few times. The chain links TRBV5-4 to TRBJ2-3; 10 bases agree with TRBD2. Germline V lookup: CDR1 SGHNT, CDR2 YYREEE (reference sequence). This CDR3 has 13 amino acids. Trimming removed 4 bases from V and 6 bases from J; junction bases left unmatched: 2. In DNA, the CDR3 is TGTGCCAGCAGCGAGACTAGCGGGGATACGCAGTATTTT. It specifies CASSETSGDTQYF.

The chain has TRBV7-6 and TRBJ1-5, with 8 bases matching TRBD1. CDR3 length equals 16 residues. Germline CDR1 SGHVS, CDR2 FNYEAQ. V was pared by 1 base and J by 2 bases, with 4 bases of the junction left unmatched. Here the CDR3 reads CASSLGQQGGNQPQHF. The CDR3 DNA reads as TGTGCCAGCAGCTTAGGACAACAGGGGGGCAATCAGCCCCAGCATTTT. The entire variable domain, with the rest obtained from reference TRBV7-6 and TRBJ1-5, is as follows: GAGVSQSPRYKVTKRGQDVALRCDPISGHVSLYWYRQALGQGPEFLTYFNYEAQQDKSGLPNDRFSAERPEGSISTLTIQRTEQRDSAMYRCASSLGQQGGNQPQHFGDGTRLSIL.

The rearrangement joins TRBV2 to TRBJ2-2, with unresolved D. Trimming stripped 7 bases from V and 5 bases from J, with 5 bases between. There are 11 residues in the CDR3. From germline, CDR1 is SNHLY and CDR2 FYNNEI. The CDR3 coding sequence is TGTGCCAGCAAGACTACCGGGGAGCTGTTTTTT. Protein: CASKTTGELFF.

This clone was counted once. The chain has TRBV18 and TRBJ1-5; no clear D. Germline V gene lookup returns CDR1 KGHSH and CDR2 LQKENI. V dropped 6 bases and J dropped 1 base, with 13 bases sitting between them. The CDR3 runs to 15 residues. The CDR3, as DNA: TGTGCCAGCTCCTACGGAAGGGTGAGCAATCAGCCCCAGCATTTT. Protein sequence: CASSYGRVSNQPQHF.

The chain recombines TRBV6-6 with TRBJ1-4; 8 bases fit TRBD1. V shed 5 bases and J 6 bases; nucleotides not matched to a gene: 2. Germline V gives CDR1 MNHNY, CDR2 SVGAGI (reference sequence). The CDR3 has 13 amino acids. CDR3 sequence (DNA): TGTGCCAGCAGTGACAGGGGATATGAAAAACTGTTTTTT. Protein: CASSDRGYEKLFF.

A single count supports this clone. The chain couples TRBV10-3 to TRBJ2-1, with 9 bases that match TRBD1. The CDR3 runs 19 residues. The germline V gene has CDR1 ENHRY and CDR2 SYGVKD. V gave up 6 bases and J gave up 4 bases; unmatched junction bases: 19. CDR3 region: CAIRENRGQGQGKYNEQFF. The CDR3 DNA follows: TGTGCCATCAGGGAGAACAGAGGACAGGGACAGGGTAAATACAATGAGCAGTTCTTC.

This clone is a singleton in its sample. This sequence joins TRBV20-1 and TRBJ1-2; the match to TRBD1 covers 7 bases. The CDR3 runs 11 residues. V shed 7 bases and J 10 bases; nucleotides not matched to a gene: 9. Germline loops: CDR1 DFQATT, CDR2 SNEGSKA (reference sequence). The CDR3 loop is CSVVRGRDYTF. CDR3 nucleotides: TGCAGTGTAGTAAGGGGGCGCGACTACACCTTC.

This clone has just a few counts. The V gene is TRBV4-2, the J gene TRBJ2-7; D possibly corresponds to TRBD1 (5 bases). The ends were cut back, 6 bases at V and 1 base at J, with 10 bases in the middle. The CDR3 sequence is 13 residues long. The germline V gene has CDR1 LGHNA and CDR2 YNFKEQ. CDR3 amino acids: CASRLTASYEQYF. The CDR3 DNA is TGTGCCAGCAGATTGACAGCTTCCTACGAGCAGTACTTC.

The CDR3 region is CASRGPRGYRDREDSNQPQHF. In DNA form, the CDR3 reads TGCGCCAGCAGGGGACCACGGGGATATCGGGACAGGGAGGATAGCAATCAGCCCCAGCATTTT. The chain has TRBV5-1 and TRBJ1-5; TRBD1 matches at 9 bases. The germline CDR1 and CDR2 sequences are SGHRS and YFSETQ. With V trimmed by 5 bases and J by 0 bases, 21 bases remained unmatched. This CDR3 contains 21 residues.

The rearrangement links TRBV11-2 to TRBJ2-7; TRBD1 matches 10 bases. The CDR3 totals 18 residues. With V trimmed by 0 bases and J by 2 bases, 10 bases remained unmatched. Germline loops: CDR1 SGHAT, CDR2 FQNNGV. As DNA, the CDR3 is TGTGCCAGCAGCTTAGATTGGGGACAGGGGATCAGAGCCTACGAGCAGTACTTC. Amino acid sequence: CASSLDWGQGIRAYEQYF.

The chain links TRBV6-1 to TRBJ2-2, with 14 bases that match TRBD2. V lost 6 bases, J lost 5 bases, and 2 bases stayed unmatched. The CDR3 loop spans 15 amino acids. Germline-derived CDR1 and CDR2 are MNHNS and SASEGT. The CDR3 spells CASRGLAGATGELFF. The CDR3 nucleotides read TGTGCCAGCAGGGGACTAGCGGGGGCAACCGGGGAGCTGTTTTTT.

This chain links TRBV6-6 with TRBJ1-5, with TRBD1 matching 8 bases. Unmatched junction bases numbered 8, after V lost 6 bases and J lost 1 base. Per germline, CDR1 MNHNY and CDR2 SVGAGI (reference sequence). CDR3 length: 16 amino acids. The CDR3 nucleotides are TGTGCCAGCAGGGGACAGGAGGAAGGAAGCAATCAGCCCCAGCATTTT. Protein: CASRGQEEGSNQPQHF.

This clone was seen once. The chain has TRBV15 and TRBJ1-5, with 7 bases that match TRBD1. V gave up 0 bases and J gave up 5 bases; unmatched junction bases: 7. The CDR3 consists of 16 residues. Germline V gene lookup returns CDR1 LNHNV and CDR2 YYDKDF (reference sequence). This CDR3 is CATSRDSRQGDQPQHF. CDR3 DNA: TGTGCCACCAGCAGAGATTCCAGACAGGGTGATCAGCCCCAGCATTTT. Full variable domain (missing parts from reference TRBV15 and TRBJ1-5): DAMVIQNPRYQVTQFGKPVTLSCSQTLNHNVMYWYQQKSSQAPKLLFHYYDKDFNNEADTPDNFQSRRPNTSFCFLDIRSPGLGDTAMYLCATSRDSRQGDQPQHFGDGTRLSIL.